The T cell receptor (beta chain) described here comes from a study of CD8 T cells in Susac syndrome. With random hexamers, reverse transcription was performed on about 0.45 to 1 ug of RNA. TCR beta CDR3 was amplified by immunoSEQ covering 54 Vbeta and 13 Jbeta. TCRdb itself ran the immunoSEQ multiplex PCR reads through MiXCR, one entry per CDR3 protein. The sample holds tens of thousands of distinct CDR3 sequences; about 91% are singletons and the top ten take around 0.49%. Control patients had untreated stable or active relapsing-remitting multiple sclerosis by revised McDonald criteria. Negative isolation was used for CD8+ and CD4+ T cells and FACS enrichment for TEMRA cells. Turning to this clonotype: Its specificity is not known.

Overall study results and limits: Individuals included in the TCR sequencing and HLA analysis were acknowledged by the study to be relatively few in number.

CDR3 length: 12 residues. Germline V gene data show CDR1 as LNHDA and CDR2 as SQIVND (reference sequence). The ends were cut back, 3 bases at V and 7 bases at J, with 10 bases in the middle. The chain is built from TRBV19 and TRBJ2-7; D perhaps matches TRBD2 (6 bases). The sequence was obtained from a human donor with multiple sclerosis. Input material: CD8+ T cells from PBMCs. CDR3 amino acids: CASSIGSEEQYF. The CDR3 DNA reads as TGTGCCAGTAGTATCGGGAGTGAGGAGCAGTACTTC.